The 18 T cell receptor beta chains in this list originate from one sample, sequenced in a study of T cells in localized non-small cell lung cancer (dated by TCRdb to the early 2020s). Library preparation employed the immunoSEQ multiplex PCR assay. TCRdb mirrors the immuneACCESS table, restricted to in-frame sequences. Some clones are absent from its copies; in checked studies, under half trace to an unresolved V gene, and the reason for the others is unknown. The sample table contains tens of thousands of clones; only one count was recorded for roughly nine tenths of them. The ten largest clonotypes hold around 20% of the sample. The sample here was peripheral blood, taken before any cancer treatment. These receptors originate from a man between 40 and 69 years old with stage I lung adenocarcinoma.

This clone was seen a single time. This chain joins TRBV7-2 and TRBJ2-7, with 9 bases aligning to TRBD1. The germline V gene encodes CDR1 SGHTA and CDR2 FQGNSA. Trimming removed 5 bases from V and 2 bases from J; junction bases left unmatched: 7. The CDR3 runs 15 residues. The CDR3 sequence is CASSQTGTGTYEQYF. For the CDR3, the DNA is TGTGCCAGCAGCCAAACCGGGACAGGGACCTACGAGCAGTACTTC.

V usage is TRBV7-9 and J usage is TRBJ2-7, with 10 bases aligning to TRBD1. The CDR3 loop spans 13 amino acids. J was trimmed by 5 bases and V by 10 bases; bases with no gene match: 8. CDR1 is SEHNR and CDR2 is FQNEAQ in the germline V gene (reference sequence). The chain's CDR3 is CATQGQGGHEQYF. Here the CDR3 DNA reads TGTGCCACCCAAGGACAGGGGGGCCACGAGCAGTACTTC.

The sample holds a few counts of this clone. This chain uses TRBV11-2 with TRBJ2-1; possible D gene TRBD2, 5 bases. Germline V gene lookup returns CDR1 SGHAT and CDR2 FQNNGV. The CDR3 contains 13 residues. V was trimmed by 4 bases and J by 2 bases, leaving 6 bases between them. The DNA of the CDR3 is TGTGCCAGCAGCTGGACTCCCTACAATGAGCAGTTCTTC. Translated, it gives CASSWTPYNEQFF.

This chain connects TRBV9 to TRBJ2-7; 8 bases map to TRBD2. Looked up from germline, CDR1 is SGDLS and CDR2 is YYNGEE. This CDR3 has 14 residues. J lost 2 bases, V lost 1 base, and 2 bases had no gene match. The CDR3 spells CASSVRAGAYEQYF. DNA of the CDR3: TGTGCCAGCAGCGTAAGAGCGGGGGCCTACGAGCAGTACTTC.

V and J are TRBV18 and TRBJ1-6, with 9 nucleotides matching TRBD1. CDR1 is KGHSH and CDR2 is LQKENI in the germline V gene. V dropped 4 bases and J dropped 9; count of bases not matched to a gene: 7. This CDR3 comprises 15 residues. The CDR3 protein is CASSLGDRAPSPLHF. DNA for the CDR3: TGTGCCAGCTCACTAGGGGACAGGGCCCCTTCACCCCTCCACTTT.

The CDR3 DNA sequence: TGTGCCAGTAGTATAGTCCTAGCGGGAGGGCCCTCCTACAATGAGCAGTTCTTC. This translates into CASSIVLAGGPSYNEQFF. The genes are TRBV19 and TRBJ2-1; TRBD2 aligns across 12 bases. Germline loops: CDR1 LNHDA, CDR2 SQIVND (reference sequence). The CDR3 is 18 residues long. The junction had 4 bases not matched to a gene; V was cut back by 1 base and J by 0 bases.

V and J are TRBV9 and TRBJ2-2; weak D call: TRBD1 (5 bases). The CDR3 spans 16 residues. Germline-derived CDR1 and CDR2 are SGDLS and YYNGEE. V lost 1 base to trimming and J lost 6 bases, with 16 bases between them. CDR3 coding DNA: TGTGCCAGCAGCGTATATCCCGAGACAGACCCCGGGGAGCTGTTTTTT. It specifies CASSVYPETDPGELFF.

The DNA for the CDR3 is TGTGCCAGCAGCGCCCTGACTTCCCTCTCCTACAATGAGCAGTTCTTC. Its protein is CASSALTSLSYNEQFF. This chain links TRBV11-3 with TRBJ2-1; D call uncertain. CDR1 and CDR2 from the germline V gene are SGHNT and YENEEA. Trimming took off 5 bases at V and 0 bases at J, with 14 bases between the two ends. The CDR3 is 16 amino acids.

This clone came up a few times. This chain connects TRBV6-1 to TRBJ2-7; TRBD1 agrees at 7 bases. The CDR3 is 14 residues long. Trimming took 10 bases from V and 0 from J; bases not matched to a gene: 9. The germline V gene has CDR1 MNHNS and CDR2 SASEGT. CDR3 amino acids: CATVGDRSSYEQYF. The CDR3 DNA reads TGTGCCACCGTGGGGGACAGAAGCTCCTACGAGCAGTACTTC.

The chain joins TRBV5-4 to TRBJ2-5; D not resolved. V lost 2 bases, J lost 2 bases, and 10 bases lay in between. The germline V gene has CDR1 SGHNT and CDR2 YYREEE (reference sequence). The CDR3 runs 14 residues. CDR3 sequence (DNA): TGTGCCAGCAGCTTCGGCCAGCAACAAGAGACCCAGTACTTC. This sequence encodes CASSFGQQQETQYF.

The chain uses TRBV19 and TRBJ1-1, with D possibly matching TRBD1 (5 bases). The CDR3 totals 16 residues. Germline lookup yields CDR1 LNHDA and CDR2 SQIVND (reference sequence). V was clipped by 3 bases and J by 0 bases, with 14 bases between them. The CDR3 DNA sequence: TGTGCCAGTAGTATGGGGGGAGTGGGTATGAACACTGAAGCTTTCTTT. Translating gives CASSMGGVGMNTEAFF.

The V call is TRBV11-3, the J call TRBJ1-2; D perhaps matches TRBD1 (6 bases). Germline-derived CDR1 and CDR2 are SGHNT and YENEEA. Trimming cost V 1 base and J 1 base, with 16 bases left between them. The CDR3 loop spans 17 amino acids. CDR3 coding DNA: TGTGCCAGCAGCTTAGCCCGGCGGGGGCAGGTTAACTATGGCTACACCTTC. Translated: CASSLARRGQVNYGYTF.

The genes are TRBV7-9 and TRBJ1-4; 7 nucleotides agree with TRBD1. CDR1 and CDR2 from the germline V gene are SEHNR and FQNEAQ (reference sequence). The J segment lost 7 bases and the V segment lost 11 bases, leaving 10 bases of the junction unmatched. The CDR3 contains 13 residues. DNA of the CDR3: TGTGCCCCAGAAGGGGGCGAGGTTGAAAAACTGTTTTTT. Protein: CAPEGGEVEKLFF. The full variable domain, completed using reference TRBV7-9 and TRBJ1-4, is DTGVSQNPRHKITKRGQNVTFRCDPISEHNRLYWYRQTLGQGPEFLTYFQNEAQLEKSRLLSDRFSAERPKGSFSTLEIQRTEQGDSAMYLCAPEGGEVEKLFFGSGTQLSVL.

The chain recombines TRBV11-3 with TRBJ2-1; D assignment may be TRBD1 or TRBD2 (5 bases each). Germline CDR1 is SGHNT and CDR2 is YENEEA. The CDR3 length is 16 residues. V was clipped by 5 bases and J by 2 bases, with 16 bases between them. The CDR3 sequence: CASSPAGTLPYNEQFF. The CDR3 region has the DNA TGTGCCAGCAGCCCAGCCGGGACCTTGCCCTACAATGAGCAGTTCTTC.

The rearrangement links TRBV7-8 to TRBJ2-5, with 8 bases fitting TRBD2. V dropped 5 bases and J dropped 2; count of bases not matched to a gene: 7. Germline CDR1 SGHVS, CDR2 FQNEAQ. CDR3 length: 15 amino acids. In DNA, the CDR3 is TGTGCCAGCAGCAAAATAGCGGGAATGCAAGAGACCCAGTACTTC. Translated, it gives CASSKIAGMQETQYF. The entire variable domain, with the rest obtained from reference TRBV7-8 and TRBJ2-5, is as follows: GAGVSQSPRYKVAKRGQDVALRCDPISGHVSLFWYQQALGQGPEFLTYFQNEAQLDKSGLPSDRFFAERPEGSVSTLKIQRTQQEDSAVYLCASSKIAGMQETQYFGPGTRLLVL.

The CDR3 DNA sequence: TGTGCCAGCAGCCTCCGGGACAGGGGTGCAGATACGCAGTATTTT. This sequence encodes CASSLRDRGADTQYF. V gene TRBV7-2 combines with J gene TRBJ2-3, with TRBD1 identical over 10 bases. The CDR3 extends over 15 amino acids. After removal of 5 bases from V and 4 bases from J, the junction contained 6 bases not matched to a gene. Germline CDR1 and CDR2: SGHTA and FQGNSA.

The chain uses TRBV19 and TRBJ2-3; D remains unclear. V lost 6 bases to trimming and J lost 2 bases, with 15 bases between them. CDR3 size: 15 residues. Germline V CDR1 and CDR2: LNHDA, SQIVND (reference sequence). The CDR3 loop reads CASSPQSASTDTQYF. CDR3 nucleotide sequence: TGTGCCAGTAGCCCCCAAAGTGCCTCCACAGATACGCAGTATTTT.

The chain uses TRBV25-1 and TRBJ2-7; D unclear. Trimming cost V 5 bases and J 9 bases, with 17 bases left between them. Germline V CDR1 and CDR2: MGHDK, SYGVNS. This CDR3 has 13 amino acids. The DNA of the CDR3 is TGTGCCAGCAGTCCAATCGGGCGGCCGGGGCAGTACTTC. Translating it yields CASSPIGRPGQYF.